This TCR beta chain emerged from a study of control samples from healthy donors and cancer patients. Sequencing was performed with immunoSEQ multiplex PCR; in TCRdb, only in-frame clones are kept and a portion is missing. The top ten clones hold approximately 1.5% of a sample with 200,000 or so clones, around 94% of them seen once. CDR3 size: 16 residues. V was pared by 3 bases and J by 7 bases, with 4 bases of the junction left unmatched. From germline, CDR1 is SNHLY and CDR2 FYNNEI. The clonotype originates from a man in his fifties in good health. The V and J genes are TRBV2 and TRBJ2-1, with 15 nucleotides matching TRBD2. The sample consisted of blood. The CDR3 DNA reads TGTGCCAGCAGTGAGGGACTAGCGGGGGGCCGGAATGAGCAGTTCTTC. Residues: CASSEGLAGGRNEQFF.